Below are 28 T cell receptor beta chains sequenced from a single sample in a study of blood T cells in healthy people across ages. For the second PCR, which ran for about 7 to 11 cycles, a sample-barcoded 5' primer and a J-beta primer mix were used. TCRdb reprocessed the 5' RACE reads with MiXCR, giving one entry per CDR3 protein. The profile shows 1,800,000 or so distinct CDR3 sequences, approximately 40% of them singletons. Sequencing was performed on blood. Every receptor here comes from a human donor in good health.

The chain couples TRBV18 to TRBJ2-1; D gene uncertain. The V end was cut by 1 base, the J end by 1 base, with 11 bases between. The CDR3 is made up of 16 amino acids. Germline CDR1 reads KGHSH; CDR2 reads LQKENI. This CDR3 is CASSPLGRSSYNEQFF. As DNA, the CDR3 is TGTGCCAGCTCACCACTAGGCAGGTCATCCTACAATGAGCAGTTCTTC. The complete variable domain, with remaining parts taken from reference TRBV18 and TRBJ2-1, reads NAGVMQNPRHLVRRRGQEARLRCSPMKGHSHVYWYRQLPEEGLKFMVYLQKENIIDESGMPKERFSAEFPKEGPSILRIQQVVRGDSAAYFCASSPLGRSSYNEQFFGPGTRLTVL.

This clonotype showed up just a few times. The chain combines TRBV12-3 or TRBV12-4 with TRBJ2-1, with TRBD2 matching over 7 bases. The ends lost 3 bases at V and 5 bases at J; junction bases unmatched: 1. CDR3 size: 13 residues. CDR3 coding DNA: TGTGCCAGCAGTTTCGCGGGGGACAATGAGCAGTTCTTC. Protein sequence: CASSFAGDNEQFF.

This chain uses TRBV5-1 with TRBJ2-5; 7 nucleotides line up with TRBD2. Looked up from germline, CDR1 is SGHRS and CDR2 is YFSETQ. With 4 bases clipped from V and 3 bases from J, the junction kept 9 bases outside the gene matches. The CDR3 spans 15 residues. CDR3 sequence: CASSVAGGTEETQYF. The CDR3 DNA reads TGCGCCAGCAGCGTAGCCGGGGGGACCGAAGAGACCCAGTACTTC.

This chain connects TRBV10-3 to TRBJ1-5; 7 positions agree with TRBD1. Trimming cost V 0 bases and J 5 bases; bases outside gene matches: 19. This CDR3 contains 20 residues. Per germline, CDR1 ENHRY and CDR2 SYGVKD. In DNA form, the CDR3 reads TGTGCCATCAGTGAGTCCGGATTAAAAAGACAGGGTGTTTTCGATCAGCCCCAGCATTTT. Its protein product is CAISESGLKRQGVFDQPQHF.

The J gene is TRBJ2-7, the V gene TRBV20-1; 7 bases are a match to TRBD1. The DNA end is more similar to TRBJ2-4, so the J call may be wrong. Germline assignment: CDR1 DFQATT and CDR2 SNEGSKA (reference sequence). This CDR3 contains 12 residues. Here the CDR3 reads CSADREADIQYF. The CDR3 nucleotides are TGCAGTGCCGACAGGGAAGCGGACATTCAGTACTTC.

This clonotype was seen more than once but under ten times. J is TRBJ2-6 and V is TRBV9; D uncertain. Germline-derived CDR1 and CDR2 are SGDLS and YYNGEE. This CDR3 region has 19 residues. The V end lost 1 base, the J end lost 0 bases, and 17 bases lay between the germline ends. The CDR3 DNA is TGTGCCAGCAGCGTACACCTCTCTGAGTTAGGCTCTGGGGCCAACGTCCTGACTTTC. The encoded protein is CASSVHLSELGSGANVLTF.

This clonotype was seen more than once but under ten times. The chain has TRBV2 and TRBJ2-1; 7 bases line up with TRBD2. V was pared by 3 bases and J by 3 bases, with 5 bases of the junction left unmatched. The CDR3 totals 15 residues. Germline V gene lookup returns CDR1 SNHLY and CDR2 FYNNEI. For the CDR3, the DNA is TGTGCCAGCAGTGATGTGGGGGGGTTCTACAATGAGCAGTTCTTC. Residues: CASSDVGGFYNEQFF.

This clonotype has a handful of counts. The genes are TRBV20-1 and TRBJ1-2, with D maybe TRBD1 (5 bases). This CDR3 contains 13 residues. Per germline, CDR1 DFQATT and CDR2 SNEGSKA (reference sequence). Trimming removed 5 bases at V and 0 bases at J, with 10 bases between. CDR3 protein: CSASDKSNYGYTF. CDR3 DNA sequence: TGCAGTGCTTCGGACAAGTCTAACTATGGCTACACCTTC.

The gene calls are TRBV5-1 and TRBJ1-2, with 8 nucleotides matching TRBD1. Losses at the gene ends were 4 bases for V and 4 bases for J; bases not matched to a gene: 9. The CDR3 contains 15 residues. Germline V gene data show CDR1 as SGHRS and CDR2 as YFSETQ. CDR3 DNA sequence: TGCGCCAGCAGCGATGGGACAGGCGCCTCCTATGGCTACACCTTC. It yields the protein CASSDGTGASYGYTF.

The rearrangement uses TRBV2 and TRBJ2-3; TRBD1 aligns across 10 bases. Germline CDR1 and CDR2: SNHLY and FYNNEI. The ends lost 8 bases at V and 5 bases at J; junction bases unmatched: 7. This CDR3 region has 14 residues. The chain's CDR3 is CASRRTGGIDTQYF. CDR3 coding DNA: TGTGCCAGCCGGCGGACAGGGGGTATAGATACGCAGTATTTT.

The chain joins TRBV5-6 to TRBJ2-5, with D possibly matching TRBD2 (5 bases). V lost 0 bases to trimming and J lost 9 bases, with 12 bases between them. Germline loops: CDR1 SGHDT, CDR2 YYEEEE. CDR3 size: 13 residues. As DNA, the CDR3 is TGTGCCAGCAGCTTGGGGACTTCAAGGGCCCAGTACTTC. Amino acid sequence: CASSLGTSRAQYF.

The chain recombines TRBV7-3 with TRBJ2-1, with 10 nucleotides matching TRBD2. From germline, CDR1 is SGHTA and CDR2 FQGTGA. There are 15 residues in the CDR3. V shed 0 bases and J 10 bases; nucleotides not matched to a gene: 6. This chain's CDR3 is CASSLTAGGPSEQFF. For the CDR3, the DNA is TGTGCCAGCAGCTTAACAGCGGGGGGGCCGAGCGAGCAGTTCTTC.

The rearrangement links TRBV20-1 to TRBJ1-5; D gene uncertain. The CDR3 runs 13 residues. Germline assignment: CDR1 DFQATT and CDR2 SNEGSKA (reference sequence). The germline V and J ends were trimmed by 3 bases and 3 bases, with 9 bases remaining between them. The CDR3 region has the DNA TGCAGTGCTAGTAGAGGATTCAATCAGCCCCAGCATTTT. It encodes CSASRGFNQPQHF.

V is TRBV9 and J is TRBJ1-6; D is uncertain. Trimming took off 4 bases at V and 13 bases at J, with 12 bases between the two ends. The CDR3 length is 12 residues. Germline V gene data show CDR1 as SGDLS and CDR2 as YYNGEE. The CDR3: CASSSLSGPLHF. The CDR3 DNA sequence: TGTGCCAGCAGCTCTCTGAGTGGTCCCCTCCACTTT.

In regard to this clonotype: The junction departs from germline at one end; a sequencing error may be responsible. This chain links TRBV20-1 with TRBJ1-5; no firm D call. Germline loops: CDR1 DFQATT, CDR2 SNEGSKA (reference sequence). The CDR3 covers 15 residues. CDR3 nucleotide sequence: TGCAGTGCTAGAGATTTAAGGGCTAGCGATCAGCCCCAGCATTTT. It encodes CSARDLRASDQPQHF.

V and J are TRBV7-6 and TRBJ2-1; the match to TRBD1 covers 7 bases. CDR1 SGHVS and CDR2 FNYEAQ come from the germline V gene. The CDR3 is 14 residues long. The V gene end was trimmed by 3 bases and the J gene end by 5 bases; junction bases not matched to a gene: 4. The CDR3 sequence: CASSFGTEHNEQFF. The CDR3 nucleotides are TGTGCCAGCAGCTTCGGGACAGAACACAATGAGCAGTTCTTC.

This sequence joins TRBV6-6 and TRBJ1-4, with D hard to call. Trimming left V 5 bases short and J 8 bases short, with 15 bases between. The CDR3 consists of 14 residues. Germline assignment: CDR1 MNHNY and CDR2 SVGAGI (reference sequence). In DNA form, the CDR3 reads TGTGCCAGCAGTCTATATGGCGGGAAGGAAAAACTGTTTTTT. This encodes CASSLYGGKEKLFF.

The chain recombines TRBV29-1 with TRBJ1-1, with D possibly being TRBD1 (5 bases). Trimming took 2 bases from V and 4 from J, leaving 14 bases between them. The CDR3 is 14 residues long. The germline CDR1 and CDR2 sequences are SQVTM and ANQGSEA. The CDR3 DNA is TGCAGCGTTGAACCCCGGTTGGGGGGCACTGAAGCTTTCTTT. Its translation: CSVEPRLGGTEAFF.

V is TRBV7-2 and J is TRBJ2-1; TRBD1 matches at 8 bases. The CDR3 is made up of 14 amino acids. Trimming removed 6 bases from V and 7 bases from J; junction bases left unmatched: 8. Germline CDR1 and CDR2: SGHTA and FQGNSA. The chain's CDR3 is CASRDRVPSNEQFF. The CDR3 coding sequence is TGTGCCAGCAGGGACAGGGTACCTAGTAATGAGCAGTTCTTC.

The chain joins TRBV9 to TRBJ2-2; TRBD1 might be the D (6 bases). The CDR3 has 16 amino acids. Germline values: CDR1 SGDLS, CDR2 YYNGEE. V was clipped by 2 bases and J by 6 bases, with 17 bases between them. CDR3 residues: CASSVSGQQLAGELFF. CDR3 bases: TGTGCCAGCAGCGTCAGTGGACAGCAGTTGGCCGGGGAGCTGTTTTTT. The whole variable domain, filled in from reference TRBV9 and TRBJ2-2, reads DSGVTQTPKHLITATGQRVTLRCSPRSGDLSVYWYQQSLDQGLQFLIQYYNGEERAKGNILERFSAQQFPDLHSELNLSSLELGDSALYFCASSVSGQQLAGELFFGEGSRLTVL.

Concerning this clonotype itself: With a much larger clone just one base away, this may be a read error. V and J are TRBV5-1 and TRBJ2-1; TRBD1 is a possible D gene (5 bases). This CDR3 region has 15 residues. CDR1 and CDR2 from the germline V gene are SGHRS and YFSETQ. This CDR3 is CASSLVTDTYIEQFF. In DNA, the CDR3 is TGCGCCAGCAGCTTGGTGACAGATACTTACATTGAGCAGTTCTTC. The full variable domain, with the rest looked up from reference TRBV5-1 and TRBJ2-1, is KAGVTQTPRYLIKTRGQQVTLSCSPISGHRSVSWYQQTPGQGLQFLFEYFSETQRNKGNFPGRFSGRQFSNSRSEMNVSTLELGDSALYLCASSLVTDTYIEQFFGPGTRLTVL.

This sequence joins TRBV10-3 and TRBJ1-2, with TRBD1 identical over 7 bases. Germline CDR1 ENHRY, CDR2 SYGVKD. This CDR3 contains 15 residues. V lost 6 bases to trimming and J lost 8 bases; unmatched junction nucleotides: 15. DNA for the CDR3: TGTGCCATCAGCGACCTTACTCAGGGGGTTGGAGGCTACACCTTC. Translated, it gives CAISDLTQGVGGYTF.

This clonotype was seen only a few times. The rearrangement joins TRBV7-2 to TRBJ2-3; the D gene is possibly TRBD2 (5 bases). This CDR3 has 16 amino acids. Germline CDR1 SGHTA, CDR2 FQGNSA. The V end was cut by 2 bases, the J end by 2 bases, with 14 bases between. As DNA, the CDR3 is TGTGCCAGCAGCTTAAGGAGGCAGACCGCCACAGATACGCAGTATTTT. The encoded protein is CASSLRRQTATDTQYF.

In its sample, this clonotype was seen a few times. The chain couples TRBV20-1 to TRBJ2-3; TRBD1 or TRBD2 may be the D gene (5 bases each). The CDR3 loop spans 13 amino acids. The germline V gene has CDR1 DFQATT and CDR2 SNEGSKA (reference sequence). V lost 3 bases and J 3 bases, leaving 10 bases between the germline ends. CDR3 sequence: CSASPGTTDTQYF. For the CDR3, the DNA is TGCAGTGCTAGCCCAGGGACGACAGATACGCAGTATTTT.

CDR3 DNA: TGTGCCAGCAGCCACCCCAGAGCTAGGGGGACAATTACCTACGAGCAGTACTTC. This sequence encodes CASSHPRARGTITYEQYF. The chain has TRBV7-9 and TRBJ2-5; D is perhaps TRBD1 (6 bases). The J call could be wrong; TRBJ2-7 is a better fit for the DNA end. Germline loops: CDR1 SEHNR, CDR2 FQNEAQ (reference sequence). This CDR3 is 18 amino acids long.

This clonotype occurred a few times. This rearrangement joins TRBV6-2 or TRBV6-3 to TRBJ2-5; perhaps D is TRBD1 or TRBD2 (7 bases each). This CDR3 spans 16 amino acids. The germline CDR1 and CDR2 sequences are MNHEY and SVGEGT. V was pared by 6 bases and J by 4 bases, with 21 bases between. In DNA form, the CDR3 reads TGTGCCAGCAGCCCCGCGCAGGGGGGGCGATCAGAGACCCAGTACTTC. It yields the protein CASSPAQGGRSETQYF.

This chain links TRBV12-5 with TRBJ1-1; D is unclear. Germline loops: CDR1 LGHNT, CDR2 FRNRAP. Trimming cost V 7 bases and J 5 bases, with 11 bases left between them. This CDR3 has 12 residues. The DNA for the CDR3 is TGTGCTAGTGCCAGACGCGGGACTGAAGCTTTCTTT. Protein: CASARRGTEAFF.

J is TRBJ2-5 and V is TRBV7-9; D unclear. Between the trimmed V and J ends, which lost 6 bases and 11 bases, there was a span of 16 bases. The CDR3 covers 12 residues. Germline V gene lookup returns CDR1 SEHNR and CDR2 FQNEAQ (reference sequence). CDR3 DNA: TGTGCCAGCAGTTCTCTGGCCAATGAGCAGTACTTC. This codes for CASSSLANEQYF.